Below are 28 T cell receptor beta chains sequenced from a single sample in a study of blood T cell repertoires in COVID-19. TCRdb's copy holds only in-frame clones and misses some; the assay was immunoSEQ multiplex PCR. This sample yields approximately 120,000 clones, of which around 81% are seen a single time; about 18% belongs to the top ten. The sequencing sample was made of peripheral blood. The receptors derive from a man aged 25 to 45 with COVID-19, enrolled during active disease.

The J gene is TRBJ2-2, the V gene TRBV5-4; a weak D match, TRBD1 (6 bases). The germline V gene has CDR1 SGHNT and CDR2 YYREEE (reference sequence). The CDR3 covers 14 residues. With 5 bases removed from V and 7 bases from J, the gap between germline ends came to 15 bases. For the CDR3, the DNA is TGTGCCAGCAGGTCAGGGGAGAGTCGCGGGGAGCTGTTTTTT. Protein sequence: CASRSGESRGELFF.

This chain uses TRBV7-9 with TRBJ1-1, with TRBD1 matching 7 bases. The germline V gene encodes CDR1 SEHNR and CDR2 FQNEAQ (reference sequence). The CDR3 consists of 14 residues. Trimming removed 3 bases from V and 7 bases from J; junction bases left unmatched: 8. CDR3 in amino acids: CASSFRQGGGEAFF. The CDR3 nucleotides read TGTGCCAGCAGCTTCCGACAGGGTGGGGGTGAAGCTTTCTTT.

The rearrangement joins TRBV7-6 to TRBJ2-5; 7 bases are a match to TRBD1. The trim removed 1 base at V and 4 bases at J, leaving 6 bases unmatched. The CDR3 length is 15 residues. The germline V gene encodes CDR1 SGHVS and CDR2 FNYEAQ. CDR3 nucleotides: TGTGCCAGCAGCTTAGACACAGGGGCGGTAGAGACCCAGTACTTC. Protein: CASSLDTGAVETQYF.

This clone appeared a few times. V and J are TRBV6-1 and TRBJ2-4, with TRBD1 as a possible D gene (6 bases). CDR1 is MNHNS and CDR2 is SASEGT in the germline V gene. V dropped 2 bases and J dropped 1 base, with 9 bases sitting between them. This CDR3 is 15 amino acids long. CDR3 loop: CASSEQGLAKNIQYF. CDR3 nucleotide sequence: TGTGCCAGCAGTGAACAGGGGTTGGCCAAAAACATTCAGTACTTC.

The chain combines TRBV29-1 with TRBJ1-2, with 10 bases identical to TRBD1. CDR1 and CDR2 from the germline V gene are SQVTM and ANQGSEA. V dropped 7 bases and J dropped 13; count of bases not matched to a gene: 15. The length of the CDR3 is 13 residues. In DNA, the CDR3 is TGCAGCGGGGCCGGGACAGGGGTTGGGAGTCTCACCTTC. Amino acids: CSGAGTGVGSLTF.

This chain joins TRBV15 and TRBJ1-2, with D possibly matching TRBD1 (6 bases). In germline, CDR1 is LNHNV, CDR2 YYDKDF (reference sequence). V lost 4 bases and J 0 bases, leaving 9 bases between the germline ends. The CDR3 covers 14 residues. The CDR3 nucleotides read TGTGCCACCAGCACAGGACAGACTAACTATGGCTACACCTTC. Protein: CATSTGQTNYGYTF.

On this clone itself: At one boundary the junction diverges from the germline segment, which might be a read error. This chain connects TRBV9 to TRBJ1-3, with TRBD1 as a possible D gene (6 bases). The germline CDR1 and CDR2 sequences are SGDLS and YYNGEE. The length of the CDR3 is 13 residues. CDR3 sequence reads: CASSGTVGSTIYF. The CDR3 coding sequence is TGTGCCAGCAGCGGGACAGTTGGAAGCACCATATATTTT.

The chain uses TRBV2 and TRBJ1-1; D is unresolved. Germline CDR1 SNHLY, CDR2 FYNNEI. The CDR3 is 12 residues long. Trimming cost V 7 bases and J 0 bases, with 6 bases left between them. CDR3 region: CASNGLNTEAFF. As DNA, the CDR3 is TGTGCCAGCAACGGGTTGAACACTGAAGCTTTCTTT.

This chain joins TRBV5-6 and TRBJ2-7; D is undetermined. V lost 2 bases to trimming and J lost 7 bases, with 13 bases between them. CDR3 length: 13 amino acids. Germline V gene sequence: CDR1 SGHDT, CDR2 YYEEEE. Here the CDR3 reads CASSLGRHEEQYF. CDR3 DNA: TGTGCCAGCAGCTTAGGCAGGCATGAAGAGCAGTACTTC.

The J gene is TRBJ1-2, the V gene TRBV6-1; D might be TRBD1 (5 bases). Germline CDR1 MNHNS, CDR2 SASEGT. With 0 bases removed from V and 7 bases from J, the gap between germline ends came to 15 bases. The CDR3 is made up of 15 amino acids. CDR3 loop: CASSEAGPGTGGYTF. For the CDR3, the DNA is TGTGCCAGCAGTGAAGCGGGTCCAGGGACTGGTGGCTACACCTTC.

This chain joins TRBV4-1 and TRBJ1-2; 8 bases agree with TRBD1. The V gene end was trimmed by 1 base and the J gene end by 6 bases; junction bases not matched to a gene: 7. CDR1 MGHRA and CDR2 YSYEKL come from the germline V gene. The CDR3 is made up of 15 amino acids. In nucleotides, the CDR3 is TGCGCCAGCAGCCAAGTTTTTCAGGGGGCGAATGGCTACACCTTC. This encodes CASSQVFQGANGYTF.

V and J are TRBV7-2 and TRBJ2-2; 8 nucleotides line up with TRBD1. The CDR3 is made up of 17 amino acids. The V gene's germline CDR1 is SGHTA and CDR2 FQGNSA. V was clipped by 1 base and J by 0 bases; unmatched bases: 4. CDR3 sequence reads: CASSLGDRFSNTGELFF. CDR3 nucleotides: TGTGCCAGCAGCTTAGGGGACAGGTTCTCGAACACCGGGGAGCTGTTTTTT.

This clone has just a few counts. This chain uses TRBV12-3 or TRBV12-4 with TRBJ2-7; D remains ambiguous. The CDR3 contains 11 residues. Trimming took 5 bases from V and 5 from J, leaving 7 bases between them. CDR3 residues: CASSLTHEQYF. The CDR3 coding sequence is TGTGCCAGCAGTCTAACCCACGAGCAGTACTTC.

The V gene is TRBV5-1, the J gene TRBJ1-4; D is uncertain. The CDR3 loop spans 14 amino acids. Germline assignment: CDR1 SGHRS and CDR2 YFSETQ. Deletions cut 0 bases from V and 4 bases from J, with 7 bases between. The CDR3 loop is CASSLAGFNEKLFF. The CDR3 DNA reads TGCGCCAGCAGCTTGGCGGGATTTAATGAAAAACTGTTTTTT.

This clone was recorded once. The CDR3 loop is CASSSYRVPNYGYTF. The CDR3 bases are TGTGCCAGCAGCTCCTACAGAGTCCCAAACTATGGCTACACCTTC. The chain combines TRBV11-2 with TRBJ1-2; no clear D gene. The germline V and J ends were trimmed by 4 bases and 2 bases, with 14 bases remaining between them. Germline loops: CDR1 SGHAT, CDR2 FQNNGV. CDR3 length: 15 residues.

The V gene is TRBV7-8, the J gene TRBJ2-4; D might be TRBD2 (5 bases). There are 14 residues in the CDR3. With 5 bases removed from V and 5 bases from J, the gap between germline ends came to 13 bases. Germline V lookup: CDR1 SGHVS, CDR2 FQNEAQ. The DNA for the CDR3 is TGTGCCAGCAGCCCCCTAGGACTTGAAAACATTCAGTACTTC. Translating gives CASSPLGLENIQYF.

V usage is TRBV5-6 and J usage is TRBJ1-6; D is perhaps TRBD1 (6 bases). Germline CDR1 reads SGHDT; CDR2 reads YYEEEE. Trimming stripped 2 bases from V and 0 bases from J, with 9 bases between. The CDR3 has 16 residues. As DNA, the CDR3 is TGTGCCAGCAGCTTCGGGACAAGCTCCTATAATTCACCCCTCCACTTT. Translated, it gives CASSFGTSSYNSPLHF.

The genes are TRBV5-5 and TRBJ1-2; D is uncertain. CDR1 and CDR2 from the germline V gene are SGHKS and YYEKEE (reference sequence). Trimming pared 1 base from V and 5 bases from J, leaving 21 bases between. The CDR3 has 17 residues. The CDR3 protein is CASSLQYSAGQSYGYTF. The DNA for the CDR3 is TGTGCCAGCAGCTTGCAGTACTCTGCTGGGCAGTCATATGGCTACACCTTC.

This chain's CDR3 is CASSPSGQVNSPLHF. The DNA of the CDR3 is TGTGCCAGCAGCCCCTCAGGGCAGGTTAATTCACCCCTCCACTTT. This chain connects TRBV5-4 to TRBJ1-6; possibly TRBD1 for D (5 bases). Trimming took 4 bases from V and 6 from J, leaving 14 bases between them. This CDR3 is built from 15 residues. The germline V gene encodes CDR1 SGHNT and CDR2 YYREEE (reference sequence).

J is TRBJ2-3 and V is TRBV11-3; no firm D call. This CDR3 spans 14 amino acids. Trimming shortened V by 1 base and J by 2 bases, and 7 bases separated the two germline ends. Germline V gives CDR1 SGHNT, CDR2 YENEEA. This CDR3 reads CASSLGSVTDTQYF. CDR3 DNA sequence: TGTGCCAGCAGCTTAGGATCAGTCACAGATACGCAGTATTTT.

To note about this clone: The same CDR3 can be traced to other DNA sequences in this sample. V and J are TRBV5-1 and TRBJ1-1, with D possibly matching TRBD1 (5 bases). Trimming cost V 2 bases and J 2 bases, with 7 bases left between them. Germline CDR1 is SGHRS and CDR2 is YFSETQ. The CDR3 is 13 residues long. CDR3 DNA: TGCGCCAGCAGCTTCGACAGCAACACTGAAGCTTTCTTT. Translated: CASSFDSNTEAFF.

CDR3 nucleotides: TGTGCCTGGATGAAGGGACAGTGGGACACAGATACGCAGTATTTT. Translated: CAWMKGQWDTDTQYF. The chain recombines TRBV30 with TRBJ2-3, with 7 bases identical to TRBD1. The CDR3 length is 15 residues. V shed 4 bases and J 2 bases; nucleotides not matched to a gene: 9. Germline assignment: CDR1 GTSNPN and CDR2 SVGIG (reference sequence).

The chain combines TRBV9 with TRBJ2-7, with 9 bases that match TRBD1. The length of the CDR3 is 16 residues. Germline V gives CDR1 SGDLS, CDR2 YYNGEE. J gave up 2 bases and V 2 bases, and 8 bases lay outside the gene matches. The CDR3 sequence is CASSVLRDRATYEQYF. In DNA form, the CDR3 reads TGTGCCAGCAGCGTCTTACGGGACAGGGCCACCTACGAGCAGTACTTC.

The chain links TRBV5-4 to TRBJ2-2, with TRBD2 identical over 14 bases. CDR1 SGHNT and CDR2 YYREEE come from the germline V gene (reference sequence). V lost 4 bases and J lost 4; bases outside the gene matches: 6. The CDR3 extends over 17 amino acids. CDR3 amino acids: CASSTGLAGGITGELFF. CDR3 coding DNA: TGTGCCAGCAGCACCGGACTAGCGGGAGGTATCACCGGGGAGCTGTTTTTT.

The rearrangement joins TRBV28 to TRBJ1-2, with 7 bases aligning to TRBD1. CDR3 length: 13 residues. Germline trimming cut 7 bases from V and 6 bases from J; bases unmatched to any gene: 8. The germline V gene encodes CDR1 MDHEN and CDR2 SYDVKM. Written as DNA, the CDR3 is TGTGCCAGCAACCGGAGGGGGCTTGATGGCTACACCTTC. As protein: CASNRRGLDGYTF.

This clone was picked up one time. The chain recombines TRBV30 with TRBJ2-4, with no clear D. The CDR3 contains 15 residues. Germline CDR1 is GTSNPN and CDR2 is SVGIG (reference sequence). With 0 bases removed from V and 0 bases from J, the gap between germline ends came to 9 bases. This CDR3 is CAWSVPGIAKNIQYF. The CDR3 coding sequence is TGTGCCTGGAGTGTACCAGGCATAGCCAAAAACATTCAGTACTTC.

The chain recombines TRBV6-5 with TRBJ2-5; 9 bases fit TRBD1. Germline CDR1 MNHEY, CDR2 SVGAGI. This CDR3 contains 15 residues. The ends lost 5 bases at V and 2 bases at J; junction bases unmatched: 6. The CDR3 region is CASSTPGQGQETQYF. CDR3 bases: TGTGCCAGCAGTACCCCGGGACAGGGTCAAGAGACCCAGTACTTC.

The chain joins TRBV4-2 to TRBJ2-3, with D possibly being TRBD2 (5 bases). Trimming stripped 1 base from V and 2 bases from J, with 10 bases between. The CDR3 has 15 residues. The germline V gene encodes CDR1 LGHNA and CDR2 YNFKEQ. In DNA form, the CDR3 reads TGTGCCAGCAGCCAAGGTCGACTATTCACAGATACGCAGTATTTT. As protein: CASSQGRLFTDTQYF.